This T cell receptor beta chain derives from a study of T cells after yellow fever vaccination (dated by TCRdb to about 2019). Regarding the research as a whole: The SMART-Seq v4 Ultra Low Input RNA kit was used to prepare libraries from fractions with low cell numbers. To follow T-cell clones before and after primary and booster YFV17D yellow fever vaccination, bulk TCR alpha and beta repertoires were sequenced over time. Two healthy male donors, one aged 18 to 30 and one aged 30 to 40 years, made up the cohort. Bulk PBMC replicates and cell subsets were isolated from blood drawn at multiple timepoints before and after both primary and secondary immunization. Here is what the overall study found, with its caveats: After the booster, most of the clones that had expanded following primary vaccination were detected again (around 95% of CD4 and around 90% of CD8), which suggests that memory was broadly maintained. FACS-sorted repertoires could contain abundant contaminating clonotypes from the bulk population, so computational filtering was required. Compared with the primary T-cell response, the secondary T-cell response was faster but weaker, reaching its peak on day 5 rather than on day 15. The study included only two donors, which limits how far the findings can be generalized. A small fraction of clonotypes showed up in both the CD4 and CD8 compartments, probably as a result of convergent recombination.

Comments on this clonotype: Its binding antigen is unknown. No much larger clone exists at a distance of one base, and base qualities are not known.

TCR cDNA was synthesized by 5'RACE template switching, through which a universal primer site and unique molecular identifiers were introduced. Priming of cDNA synthesis was performed from both the TCR alpha and TCR beta constant segments. Libraries were amplified in two PCR steps, with sample barcodes and sequencing adapters added in the second step. Sequencing of libraries was done on Illumina HiSeq 2500 (2x100 bp) or NovaSeq (2x150 bp). The paper's data handling went like this. MIGEC handled demultiplexing of reads and collapsing into UMI consensus sequences, while MiXCR performed V(D)J alignment. Clonotypes responding to the vaccine were identified with edgeR on replicate PBMC samples, with the criteria of FDR below 0.01 and a log2 fold change above 5 up to day 15. Each bulk clonotype was labeled CD4 or CD8 based on which sequenced repertoire, CD4 or CD8, contained the clonotype at higher abundance. In TCRdb, the public reads were trimmed at Q25 with fastp and aligned with MiXCR, with productive beta chains retained. Entries that share a CDR3 protein sequence are merged under the most common genes and DNA. TCRdb's processing, not the study's, gives the V and J calls here. The sample table shows approximately 550,000 distinct CDR3 sequences, and 15% to 20% are seen once. The ten largest clones take up roughly an eighth of the sample.

This sample's treatment or condition label indicates: live attenuated yellow fever vaccine strain. Two biological replicates of bulk PBMCs were collected at each blood-draw timepoint. A standard Ficoll-Paque protocol was used to isolate PBMCs from peripheral blood. TriZol was used to extract RNA from bulk PBMCs, CD4 and CD8 fractions, and dextramer-positive and dextramer-negative fractions. This specimen was PBMCs, taken 15 days after the yellow fever booster vaccination. This TCR was recovered from a man aged 25 to 40 who received the YFV17D yellow fever vaccine.

The DNA is TGTGCCAGCAGTTACCCCTTGAGGGAGTTGTACACCGGGGAGCTGTTTTTT. Its product reads: CASSYPLRELYTGELFF. This sequence uses TRBV6-2 or TRBV6-3 and TRBJ2-2; TRBD2 is perhaps the D gene, given 5 matching bases. From the cysteine up to the phenylalanine, the CDR3 has a length of 17 residues. Only the CDR3 region is kept as DNA, spanning 51 bases read in frame from base 1. CDR1 and CDR2, per the germline V gene, are MNHEY and SVGEGT. The V and J ends are trimmed by 2 bases and 3 bases, leaving 16 bases between them.